This T cell receptor (beta chain) was observed in a study of blood T cell repertoires in COVID-19. This CDR3 comprises 14 residues. Germline CDR1 reads SGHNT; CDR2 reads YYREEE (reference sequence). The ends lost 4 bases at V and 4 bases at J; junction bases unmatched: 6. Original data processing: The authors estimated nucleated cell counts from reference gene primer amplification. The table came from immunoSEQ multiplex PCR; TCRdb's copy has only in-frame clones and leaves some out. V and J calls and clone size are as listed in that table; D and trimming were resolved from the DNA. The sample lists roughly 60,000 clones, over 80% occurring once. This clone was seen only a few times.

The chain carries TRBV5-4 and TRBJ2-7; 9 bases line up with TRBD1. The source of this sequence is a man under 40 with COVID-19, enrolled during active disease. The sample taken for sequencing was peripheral blood. CDR3 coding DNA: TGTGCCAGCAGCCTAGGGGACAGGGTGTACGAGCAGTACTTC. It translates to CASSLGDRVYEQYF.